These T cell receptor beta chains were read from a single sample in a study of tumor-infiltrating lymphocytes in localized non-small cell lung cancer. Clones were read by immunoSEQ multiplex PCR, and TCRdb kept only the in-frame ones, dropping some. The profile shows roughly 30,000 clones, roughly 88% of them singletons. Specimen: lung tumor tissue. All receptors derive from a human donor with non-small cell lung cancer. The CDR3 runs from the conserved cysteine through the conserved F or W. Fields, in order: J gene, clone size, D gene, V gene, CDR3 DNA, CDR3 protein. The D gene is left open where the match is weak. Some rows mark clone size as missing; the rest say once, few, many or name a class of expanded clone.

TRBJ1-5,.,.,TRBV5-8,TGTGCCAGCAGCATTGGGATCAGTGGCTTAGGGCCCCAGCATTTT,CASSIGISGLGPQHF
TRBJ2-3,once,.,TRBV9,TGTGCCAGCAGCGTAGCCGCAGATACGCAGTATTTT,CASSVAADTQYF
TRBJ1-1,.,.,TRBV21-1,TGTGCCAGCAGCAGACACTCTAGGAACACTGAAGCTTTCTTT,CASSRHSRNTEAFF
TRBJ1-1,.,.,TRBV7-2,TGTGCCAGCTCCGGGGCAGGGCGGACTGAAGCTTTCTTT,CASSGAGRTEAFF
TRBJ2-7,.,TRBD2,TRBV4-2,TGTGCCAGCAGCCAGCAGACTAGCGGGGGCCTCTCCTACGAGCAGTACTTC,CASSQQTSGGLSYEQYF
TRBJ1-1,.,TRBD1,TRBV9,TGTGCCAGCAGCTCGGGACAGGGGAGCACTGAAGCTTTCTTT,CASSSGQGSTEAFF
TRBJ2-3,once,TRBD1,TRBV14,TGTGCCAGCAGCCTCCACAGGGGCCAAACAGATACGCAGTATTTT,CASSLHRGQTDTQYF
TRBJ1-2,.,.,TRBV19,TGTGCCAGTAGCATCTCGGTAGCGGGGGGCTACACCTTC,CASSISVAGGYTF
TRBJ1-1,.,.,TRBV7-2,TGTGCCAGCAGCGCTAGGATTAGGACTGAAGCTTTCTTT,CASSARIRTEAFF
TRBJ2-7,.,TRBD2,TRBV6-6,TGTGCCAGCATGGCGACGCGGGGGGGTACCTACGAGCAGTACTTC,CASMATRGGTYEQYF
TRBJ1-2,once,.,TRBV28,TGTGCCGGAGGGCGGGGGGGCTATGGCTACACCTTC,CAGGRGGYGYTF
TRBJ1-2,.,TRBD1,TRBV5-4,TGTGCCAGCAGCTTGGTGGGACAGCCGTCTGACTACACCTTC,CASSLVGQPSDYTF
TRBJ1-2,.,TRBD1,TRBV5-5,TGTGCCAGCAGCTTCGACAGGGTTAATGGCTACACCTTC,CASSFDRVNGYTF
TRBJ1-1,once,.,TRBV4-3,TGCGCCAGCAGCCCGTACGCAGGGGACACTGAAGCTTTCTTT,CASSPYAGDTEAFF
TRBJ1-4,.,TRBD1,TRBV6-6,TGTGCCAGCAGGGGACAGGCAGGTGAAAAACTGTTTTTT,CASRGQAGEKLFF
TRBJ2-7,.,TRBD1,TRBV9,TGTGCCAGCAGCGTAGGACAGGGGACGGGCGAGCAGTACTTC,CASSVGQGTGEQYF
TRBJ2-4,.,.,TRBV9,TGTGCCAGCAGCGTAGCCCAGGGATATGACCAAAACATTCAGTACTTC,CASSVAQGYDQNIQYF
TRBJ1-4,.,.,TRBV7-6,TGTGCCAGCAGCTCTACCGCTGAAAAACTGTTTTTT,CASSSTAEKLFF
TRBJ2-7,.,.,TRBV6-5,TGTGCCAGCACCTTACGACAGGGACTCTACGAGCAGTACTTC,CASTLRQGLYEQYF
TRBJ2-2,once,.,TRBV6-5,TGTGCCAGCAGCTCTCTTCTGGACAGCACCGGGGAGCTGTTTTTT,CASSSLLDSTGELFF
TRBJ1-1,.,.,TRBV18,TGTGCCAGCTCACCACCGAATGGCCTCCAGACTTTCTTT,CASSPPNGLQTFF
TRBJ1-5,.,.,TRBV28,TGTGCCAGCAGTCCACAGGGTCCCCAGCATTTT,CASSPQGPQHF
TRBJ1-4,.,.,TRBV23-1,TGCGCCAGCAGTCAATCGGGGGGAGAAAAACTGTTTTTT,CASSQSGGEKLFF
TRBJ2-3,.,TRBD2,TRBV30,TGTGCCTGGAACCAGCGGGGGGGCAGCACAGATACGCAGTATTTT,CAWNQRGGSTDTQYF
TRBJ1-1,.,.,TRBV10-3,TGTGCCATCAGTGAGTCGGGCAGGGGACCGAACACTGAAGCTTTCTTT,CAISESGRGPNTEAFF
TRBJ1-1,.,.,TRBV4-2,TGTGCCAGCAGCCGAGTGGGGTCCAACACTGAAGCTTTCTTT,CASSRVGSNTEAFF
TRBJ2-1,once,.,TRBV6-1,TGTGCCAGCAGTCGGGGGATCTACAATGAGCAGTTCTTC,CASSRGIYNEQFF
TRBJ1-2,.,.,TRBV6-5,TGTGCCTCTGCGAGGGCCAACTATGGCTACACCTTC,CASARANYGYTF
TRBJ2-7,.,TRBD1,TRBV5-4,TGTGCCAGCAGGGCCGGGACAGGGGCGGACGAGCAGTACTTC,CASRAGTGADEQYF
TRBJ1-2,once,TRBD1,TRBV7-2,TGTGCCAGCAGTCGACAGGGGGTTGGCTACACCTTC,CASSRQGVGYTF
TRBJ2-2,.,.,TRBV7-6,TGTGCCAGCAGCTTAAACACTAACACCGGGGAGCTGTTTTTT,CASSLNTNTGELFF
TRBJ2-7,.,.,TRBV11-1,TGTGCCAGCAGTCGCGTTGGGGAGCAGTACTTC,CASSRVGEQYF
TRBJ1-1,.,.,TRBV27,TGTGCCAGCGGGGGAAGAGAGAGGGCCACTGAAGCTTTCTTT,CASGGRERATEAFF
TRBJ2-7,.,TRBD1,TRBV10-3,TGTGCCATATCGGGACAGGGAATCCACGAGCAGTACTTC,CAISGQGIHEQYF
TRBJ2-3,.,TRBD1,TRBV9,TGTGCCAGCAGCGGAGACGGACAGGCTAGCACAGATACGCAGTATTTT,CASSGDGQASTDTQYF
TRBJ1-1,.,.,TRBV7-2,TGTGCCAGCAGCTCTCCCCCCCCCAGGGTTGAAGCTTTCTTT,CASSSPPPRVEAFF
TRBJ1-6,.,.,TRBV25-1,TGTGCCAGCAGCCGCTTGACAAGGAATTCACCCCTCCACTTT,CASSRLTRNSPLHF
TRBJ2-7,.,TRBD1,TRBV25-1,TGTGCCAGCAGTGATCCGGGACAGGGTCCCTACGAGCAGTACTTC,CASSDPGQGPYEQYF
TRBJ2-1,.,.,TRBV11-1,TGTGCCAGCAGTCCCGACAGCCCAAACAATGAGCAGTTCTTC,CASSPDSPNNEQFF
TRBJ2-7,.,.,TRBV5-5,TGTGCCAGCAGCTTGGTAGGGAAAACGGACTACGAGCAGTACTTC,CASSLVGKTDYEQYF
TRBJ2-7,.,.,TRBV28,TGTGCCAGCAGCGTCCAGCCAGTCTCCTACGAGCAGTACTTC,CASSVQPVSYEQYF
TRBJ2-2,.,.,TRBV7-6,TGTGCCAGCAGCTTATTTGACAGCGGGACCGGGGAGCTGTTTTTT,CASSLFDSGTGELFF
TRBJ2-5,.,.,TRBV5-4,TGTGCCAGCAGCTTTGGGGGCCCAGGGGGAGGACAAGAGACCCAGTACTTC,CASSFGGPGGGQETQYF
TRBJ2-2,.,.,TRBV5-4,TGTGCCAGCAGCCCTACGGGGACGGTGAACACCGGGGAGCTGTTTTTT,CASSPTGTVNTGELFF
TRBJ1-1,.,.,TRBV6-5,TGTGCCAGCATCCCCCGAGAGCACACTGAAGCTTTCTTT,CASIPREHTEAFF
TRBJ2-7,.,TRBD2,TRBV4-2,TGTGCCAGCAGCCCATCAGCGGGGAACTCCTACGAGCAGTACTTC,CASSPSAGNSYEQYF
TRBJ2-1,.,.,TRBV4-3,TGCGCCAGCAGCCAAGACGGGGCAGCCCTGGGGGCTGCCTACAATGAGCAGTTCTTC,CASSQDGAALGAAYNEQFF
TRBJ2-7,.,.,TRBV6-5,TGTGCCAGCAGTTACTCTCGACAGTATGAGCAGTACTTC,CASSYSRQYEQYF
TRBJ2-2,.,.,TRBV9,TGTGCCAGCAGCGTACAAGATAACACCGGGGAGCTGTTTTTT,CASSVQDNTGELFF
TRBJ1-6,.,TRBD1,TRBV10-3,TGTGCCATCAGGATGGGACAGGGGGCCAGTAACTCACCCCTCCACTTT,CAIRMGQGASNSPLHF
TRBJ2-2,once,.,TRBV10-1,TGCGCCAGCAGGGGGCGGGGCCCCGGTTACACCGGGGAGCTGTTTTTT,CASRGRGPGYTGELFF
TRBJ1-2,once,.,TRBV7-2,TGTGCCAGCAGCTTAGAGTACGAGGTCACATATGGCTACACCTTC,CASSLEYEVTYGYTF
TRBJ1-1,.,.,TRBV6-6,TGTGCCAGCAGTTACCAGGTCGTGGGGGGCACTGAAGCTTTCTTT,CASSYQVVGGTEAFF
TRBJ1-1,.,.,TRBV4-1,TGCGCCAGCAGCCAAGAGCGTGTCGTTGGGACTGAAGCTTTCTTT,CASSQERVVGTEAFF
TRBJ1-1,.,.,TRBV10-3,TGTGCCATCAGTGCAACCGGGGAGAAACGCTTTGAAGCTTTCTTT,CAISATGEKRFEAFF
TRBJ2-6,.,.,TRBV4-3,TGCGCCAGCAGCCAAGAGGGGGCCAACGTCCTGACTTTC,CASSQEGANVLTF
TRBJ1-2,.,TRBD1,TRBV25-1,TGTGCCAGCAGTGACGGGGGGACAGGGGGCCTCAATGGCTACACCTTC,CASSDGGTGGLNGYTF
TRBJ2-7,.,.,TRBV10-1,TGCGCCAAAAACAGGGGGGGGGTCTGGAGGGCTTACGAGCAGTACTTC,CAKNRGGVWRAYEQYF
TRBJ1-6,.,.,TRBV6-1,TGTGCCAGCACGCCATCCGGATCACCCCTCCACTTT,CASTPSGSPLHF